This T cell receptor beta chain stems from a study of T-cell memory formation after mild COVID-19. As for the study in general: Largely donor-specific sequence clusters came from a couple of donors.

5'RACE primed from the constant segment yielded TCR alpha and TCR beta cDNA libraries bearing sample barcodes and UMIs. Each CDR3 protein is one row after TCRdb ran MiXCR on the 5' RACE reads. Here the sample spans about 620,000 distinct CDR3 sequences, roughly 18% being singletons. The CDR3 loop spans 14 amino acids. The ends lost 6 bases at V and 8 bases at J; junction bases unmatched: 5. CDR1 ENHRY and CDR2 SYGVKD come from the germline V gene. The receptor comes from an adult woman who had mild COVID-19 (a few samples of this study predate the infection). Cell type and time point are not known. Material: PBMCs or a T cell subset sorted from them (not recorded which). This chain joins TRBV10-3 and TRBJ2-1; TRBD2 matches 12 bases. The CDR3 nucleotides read TGTGCCATCAGCCGACTAGCGGGAGCCCATGAGCAGTTCTTC. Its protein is CAISRLAGAHEQFF.